This T cell receptor beta chain stems from a study of vaccination and CD4 T cells after COVID-19. As concerns this clonotype: Its matching antigen is unknown.

The CDR3 has 13 amino acids. Trimming pared 6 bases from V and 1 base from J, leaving 9 bases between. Germline loops: CDR1 MNHEY, CDR2 SMNVEV (reference sequence). Sequenced with the Oncomine TCR Beta short-read assay was DNA taken from cultured CD4+ T cells. The source of extracted genomic DNA was cultured CD4+ T cells. TCRdb fed the PCR reads into MiXCR, producing one record per CDR3 protein. Of under 25,000 distinct CDR3 sequences in the sample, approximately 56% are singletons; the top ten hold approximately 12%. The sample's treatment: roughly 11-day PBMC culture with coronavirus spike peptide pools or control peptides (ViraFEST assay). Peptide pools at 7.5 to 10 ug/ml, together with 7.5 to 10 IU/ml IL-2, were added to cultures of more than 1.5 million PBMCs per well. General study findings and limits: Within the convalescent patients, a median around 90% of the SARS-CoV-2-reactive clones were ones that appeared only post-vaccination.

The chain carries TRBV27 and TRBJ1-1; D gene uncertain. This sequence originates from a human donor who received a COVID-19 vaccine. Sequences were derived from CD4+ T cells from blood, cultured in vitro, sampled after SARS-CoV-2 vaccination. In DNA, the CDR3 is TGTGCCAGCAGATGGAACAAGAACACTGAAGCTTTCTTT. Its protein is CASRWNKNTEAFF.